Each of the 2 T cell receptor beta chains below was sequenced from the same sample in a study of T cell responses to AZD1222 COVID-19 vaccine. The method was immunoSEQ multiplex PCR; TCRdb's version includes in-frame clones alone and lacks a portion of them. In the table there are some 150,000 clones, approximately 90% of which are singletons. Sequencing used peripheral blood, obtained on day 0 of AZD1222 vaccination. The receptors shown here come from an adult in good health.

The V call is TRBV7-9, the J call TRBJ2-5, with 7 bases that match TRBD2. Per the germline V gene, CDR1 is SEHNR and CDR2 is FQNEAQ (reference sequence). The CDR3 loop spans 14 amino acids. With V trimmed by 5 bases and J by 4 bases, 7 bases remained unmatched. The CDR3 spells CASSSLGEGETQYF. For the CDR3, the DNA is TGTGCCAGCAGCAGTCTAGGGGAGGGAGAGACCCAGTACTTC.

The rearrangement joins TRBV4-1 to TRBJ1-2; 9 bases match TRBD1. The CDR3 has 16 residues. Unmatched junction bases numbered 4, after V lost 1 base and J lost 1 base. CDR1 is MGHRA and CDR2 is YSYEKL in the germline V gene. The CDR3 DNA is TGCGCCAGCAGCCAAGGGACAGGGGCAATTAACTATGGCTACACCTTC. Protein product: CASSQGTGAINYGYTF.